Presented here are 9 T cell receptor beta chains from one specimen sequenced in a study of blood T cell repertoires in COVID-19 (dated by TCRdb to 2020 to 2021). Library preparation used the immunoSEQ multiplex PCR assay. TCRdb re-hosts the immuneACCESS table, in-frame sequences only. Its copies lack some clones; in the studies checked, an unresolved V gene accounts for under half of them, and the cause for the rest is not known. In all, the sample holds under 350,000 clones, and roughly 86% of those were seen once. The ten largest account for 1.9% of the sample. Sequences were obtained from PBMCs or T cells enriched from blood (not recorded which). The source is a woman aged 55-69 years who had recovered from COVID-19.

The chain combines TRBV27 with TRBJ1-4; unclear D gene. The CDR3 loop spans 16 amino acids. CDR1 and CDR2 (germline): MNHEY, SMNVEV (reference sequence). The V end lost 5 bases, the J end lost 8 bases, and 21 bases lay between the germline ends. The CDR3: CASSPRTPPIGEKLFF. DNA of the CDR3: TGTGCCAGCAGTCCGAGGACTCCCCCGATTGGAGAAAAACTGTTTTTT.

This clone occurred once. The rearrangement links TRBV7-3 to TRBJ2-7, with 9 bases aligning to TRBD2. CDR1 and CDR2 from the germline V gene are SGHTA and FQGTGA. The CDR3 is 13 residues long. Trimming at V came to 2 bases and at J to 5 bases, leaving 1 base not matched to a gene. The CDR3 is CASSLAGGDEQYF. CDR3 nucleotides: TGTGCCAGCAGCTTAGCGGGAGGGGACGAGCAGTACTTC.

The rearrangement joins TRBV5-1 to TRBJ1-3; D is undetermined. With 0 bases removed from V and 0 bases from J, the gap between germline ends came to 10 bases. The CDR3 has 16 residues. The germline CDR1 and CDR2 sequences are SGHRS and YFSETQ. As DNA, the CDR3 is TGCGCCAGCAGCTTGGATGCCCGGGGCTCTGGAAACACCATATATTTT. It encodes CASSLDARGSGNTIYF.

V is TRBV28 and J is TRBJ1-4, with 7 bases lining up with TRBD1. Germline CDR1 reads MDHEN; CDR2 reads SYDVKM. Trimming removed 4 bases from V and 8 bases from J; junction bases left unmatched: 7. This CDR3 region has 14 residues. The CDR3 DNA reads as TGTGCCAGCAGTTCGACAGGGAGAGGAGAAAAACTGTTTTTT. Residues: CASSSTGRGEKLFF.

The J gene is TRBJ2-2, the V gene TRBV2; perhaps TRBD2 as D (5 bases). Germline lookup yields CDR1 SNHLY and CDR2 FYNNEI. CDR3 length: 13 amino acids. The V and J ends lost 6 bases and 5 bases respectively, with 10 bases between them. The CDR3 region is CASRSTGTGELFF. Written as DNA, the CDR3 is TGTGCCAGCAGGTCGACGGGGACCGGGGAGCTGTTTTTT.

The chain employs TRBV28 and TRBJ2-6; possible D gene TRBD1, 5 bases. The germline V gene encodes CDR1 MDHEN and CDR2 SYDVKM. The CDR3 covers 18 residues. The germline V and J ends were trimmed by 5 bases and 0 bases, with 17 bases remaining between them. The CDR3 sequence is CASSEHSSRVSGANVLTF. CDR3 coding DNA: TGTGCCAGCAGTGAACACTCGAGCAGGGTCTCTGGGGCCAACGTCCTGACTTTC.

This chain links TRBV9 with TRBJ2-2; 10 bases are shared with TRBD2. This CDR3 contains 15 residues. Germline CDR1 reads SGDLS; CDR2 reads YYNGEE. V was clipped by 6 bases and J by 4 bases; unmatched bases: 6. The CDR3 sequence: CASTSGGSGTGELFF. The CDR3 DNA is TGTGCCAGCACTAGCGGGGGCTCTGGCACCGGGGAGCTGTTTTTT.

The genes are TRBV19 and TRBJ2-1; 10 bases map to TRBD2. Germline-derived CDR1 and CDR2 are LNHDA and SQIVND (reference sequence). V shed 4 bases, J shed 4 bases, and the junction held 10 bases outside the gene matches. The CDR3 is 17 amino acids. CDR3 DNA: TGTGCCAGTAGTACAAATACCGGGACTAGCGAGTACAATGAGCAGTTCTTC. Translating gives CASSTNTGTSEYNEQFF.

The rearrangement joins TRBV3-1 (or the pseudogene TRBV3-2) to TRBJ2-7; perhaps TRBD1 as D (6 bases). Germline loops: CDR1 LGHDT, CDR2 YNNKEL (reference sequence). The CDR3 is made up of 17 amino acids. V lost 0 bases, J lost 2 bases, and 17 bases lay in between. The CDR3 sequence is CASSQEGAALNPYEQYF. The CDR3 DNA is TGTGCCAGCAGCCAAGAGGGGGCAGCCCTGAACCCCTACGAGCAGTACTTC.